This T cell receptor (beta chain) was sequenced in a study of T cells in Graves' hyperthyroidism and ophthalmopathy. Authors of the study amplified TCR beta CDR3 regions from RNA transcripts. The primer set for the first-round RT-PCR of the TCR CDR3 was HTBI. MiXCR, run by TCRdb on the multiplex PCR reads, gives a single entry per CDR3 protein. Of 640,000 or so distinct CDR3 sequences in the sample, about 15% were seen once. V gave up 4 bases and J gave up 2 bases, with 9 bases separating them. The CDR3 extends over 13 amino acids. Germline V gives CDR1 MDHEN, CDR2 SYDVKM. The V and J genes are TRBV28 and TRBJ2-7; D remains ambiguous. Sample: blood. This clonotype was sampled from a woman aged 40 to 50 with Graves' ophthalmopathy. The DNA for the CDR3 is TGTGCCAGCAGTTCGCAAACTCCCTACGAGCAGTACTTC. Translated: CASSSQTPYEQYF.